These T cell receptor beta chains were read from a single sample in a study of T cells in Graves' hyperthyroidism and ophthalmopathy. TCRdb re-derived calls from the multiplex PCR reads in MiXCR, one entry per CDR3 protein. Of 450,000 to 600,000 distinct CDR3 sequences listed, approximately 15% are singletons. The specimen was blood. Source of these receptors: a middle-aged woman with Graves' hyperthyroidism. Both conserved end residues are part of each CDR3. D genes are given only for firm matches. Expanded clones get a size class; other rows say once, few or many, or leave the size out.

D,J,size,V,CDR3,DNA
-,TRBJ2-6,few,TRBV10-3,CAISEDGNSGANVLTF,TGTGCCATCAGTGAGGACGGAAACTCTGGGGCCAACGTCCTGACTTTC
TRBD2,TRBJ2-7,many,TRBV20-1,CSARISGSSYEQYF,TGCAGTGCTAGGATAAGCGGGAGTAGCTACGAGCAGTACTTC
-,TRBJ2-3,-,TRBV7-3,CASSFGPGVTDTQYF,TGTGCCAGCAGCTTTGGGCCAGGGGTCACAGATACGCAGTATTTT
TRBD2,TRBJ2-7,many,TRBV7-3,CASSLRVAGVHEQYF,TGTGCCAGCAGCTTAAGGGTAGCGGGAGTCCACGAGCAGTACTTC
-,TRBJ2-1,-,TRBV13,CASSQGGGEQFF,TGTGCCAGCAGCCAAGGGGGGGGGGAGCAGTTCTTC
-,TRBJ1-4,-,TRBV18,CASSTDLRLFF,TGTGCCAGCTCAACCGACCTCAGACTGTTTTTT
-,TRBJ2-5,many,TRBV7-2,CASSFGGARETQYF,TGTGCCAGCAGCTTTGGGGGGGCTCGGGAGACCCAGTACTTC
-,TRBJ1-1,many,TRBV18,CASSQSDTREAFF,TGTGCCAGCTCACAATCGGACACACGCGAAGCTTTCTTT
TRBD2,TRBJ2-7,many,TRBV6-2/TRBV6-3,CASSYSTWTSGKTSSTYEQYF,TGTGCCAGCAGTTACTCGACTTGGACTAGCGGGAAAACCAGCTCAACCTACGAGCAGTACTTC
-,TRBJ2-7,many,TRBV20-1,CRTLRSIDEQYF,TGCAGGACTCTCCGCTCCATTGACGAGCAGTACTTC
-,TRBJ2-1,few,TRBV28,CASSDITDNEQFF,TGTGCCAGCAGCGATATTACGGACAATGAGCAGTTCTTC
-,TRBJ2-7,many,TRBV28,CASRSQGLSYEQYF,TGTGCCAGCAGGTCACAGGGACTTTCCTACGAGCAGTACTTC
TRBD2,TRBJ2-1,-,TRBV5-4,CASSLQRETYNEQFF,TGTGCCAGCAGCTTACAGCGGGAGACCTACAATGAGCAGTTCTTC
TRBD2,TRBJ2-7,many,TRBV5-1,CASSLVERGANEQYF,TGCGCCAGCAGCTTGGTCGAGCGGGGGGCAAATGAGCAGTACTTC
-,TRBJ2-7,many,TRBV5-8,CASRPRFGATEQYF,TGTGCCAGCAGACCACGATTCGGAGCGACAGAGCAGTACTTC
-,TRBJ2-7,many,TRBV10-3,CAISEWSGLSDEQYF,TGTGCCATCAGTGAGTGGTCTGGGTTGAGCGACGAGCAGTACTTC
-,TRBJ1-2,many,TRBV4-1,CASSQALGADYGYTF,TGCGCCAGCAGCCAAGCGCTGGGGGCGGACTATGGCTACACCTTC
-,TRBJ2-1,-,TRBV25-1,CASSDNIVANEQFF,TGTGCCAGCAGTGATAATATTGTAGCCAATGAGCAGTTCTTC
TRBD2,TRBJ2-1,many,TRBV25-1,CASAEPGGPSYNEQFF,TGTGCCAGCGCCGAGCCGGGAGGGCCCTCCTACAATGAGCAGTTCTTC
-,TRBJ2-2,few,TRBV20-1,CSARWGGGGTGELFF,TGCAGTGCTAGATGGGGTGGCGGAGGGACCGGGGAGCTGTTTTTT
TRBD2,TRBJ2-2,-,TRBV4-1,CASSQGFSGRATGELFF,TGCGCCAGCAGCCAAGGGTTCAGCGGGAGGGCCACCGGGGAGCTGTTTTTT
TRBD2,TRBJ2-2,many,TRBV5-1,CASSPRTSGRATGELFF,TGCGCCAGCAGCCCACGGACTAGCGGGAGGGCCACCGGGGAGCTGTTTTTT
TRBD2,TRBJ2-5,few,TRBV27,CASTVLAGDVSTQYF,TGTGCCAGCACCGTACTAGCGGGAGACGTGTCGACCCAGTACTTC
-,TRBJ2-3,-,TRBV2,CASRRGTTDTQYF,TGTGCCAGCCGGAGGGGGACCACAGATACGCAGTATTTT
TRBD1,TRBJ2-5,few,TRBV20-1,CSARDREAQYF,TGCAGTGCTAGGGACAGGGAGGCCCAGTACTTC
-,TRBJ2-3,few,TRBV20-1,CSASLVAQGWAFGSDTQYF,TGCAGTGCTAGCTTAGTGGCACAGGGTTGGGCTTTTGGGTCAGATACGCAGTATTTT
TRBD1,TRBJ2-3,many,TRBV30,CAWMGTDNTDTQYF,TGTGCCTGGATGGGGACAGATAACACAGATACGCAGTATTTT
TRBD2,TRBJ2-3,-,TRBV19,CASSTFSGRTDTQYF,TGTGCCAGTAGTACATTTAGCGGGAGGACAGATACGCAGTATTTT
-,TRBJ2-3,many,TRBV2,CASRPSGSTDTQYF,TGTGCCAGCAGGCCCAGCGGGAGCACAGATACGCAGTATTTT
TRBD1,TRBJ1-5,-,TRBV12-3/TRBV12-4,CASSLAPGGGQPQHF,TGTGCCAGCAGTTTAGCGCCAGGGGGTGGTCAGCCCCAGCATTTT
TRBD1,TRBJ2-1,-,TRBV12-3/TRBV12-4,CASSPGTGANEQFF,TGTGCCAGCAGCCCCGGGACAGGGGCCAATGAGCAGTTCTTC
-,TRBJ1-2,-,TRBV28,CASSQTSVYFCAISENREGYTF,-
-,TRBJ2-7,many,TRBV12-3/TRBV12-4,CASSSPLAPSDEQYF,TGTGCCAGCAGTTCTCCATTGGCGCCAAGCGACGAGCAGTACTTC
TRBD2,TRBJ2-4,many,TRBV20-1,CSARGGLAGTGNIQYF,TGCAGTGCTAGAGGAGGACTAGCGGGAACCGGAAACATTCAGTACTTC
TRBD2,TRBJ2-5,few,TRBV3-1,CASSQDLPSGIQETQYF,TGTGCCAGCAGCCAAGATCTTCCTAGCGGAATCCAAGAGACCCAGTACTTC
TRBD1,TRBJ1-4,-,TRBV20-1,CSAATGGSDEKLFF,TGCAGTGCTGCTACAGGGGGCTCAGATGAAAAACTGTTTTTT
-,TRBJ1-2,-,TRBV7-8,CASSLASLRGYTF,TGTGCCAGCAGCTTAGCAAGTTTGAGGGGCTACACCTTC
TRBD1,TRBJ2-3,few,TRBV28,CASSLPGQGAGDTQYF,TGTGCCAGCAGTTTGCCAGGACAGGGGGCGGGAGATACGCAGTATTTT
-,TRBJ1-1,many,TRBV7-9,CASSLAGYGNTEAFF,TGTGCCAGCAGCTTAGCGGGTTACGGAAACACTGAAGCTTTCTTT
-,TRBJ2-1,many,TRBV28,CASSLRSRAGPQFF,TGTGCCAGCAGTTTAAGGTCGAGGGCGGGTCCCCAGTTCTTC
-,TRBJ2-5,few,TRBV5-6,CASSLEGYQETQYF,TGTGCCAGCAGCTTAGAGGGGTACCAAGAGACCCAGTACTTC
-,TRBJ2-1,-,TRBV6-1,CATGQGGINEQFF,TGTGCCACCGGGCAGGGTGGGATCAATGAGCAGTTCTTC
-,TRBJ2-7,many,TRBV12-3/TRBV12-4,CASSWGFSYEQYF,TGTGCCAGCAGTTGGGGTTTCTCCTACGAGCAGTACTTC
TRBD1,TRBJ1-5,-,TRBV6-6,CASSSSGGRGQPQHF,TGTGCCAGCAGTTCCTCAGGGGGCCGAGGACAGCCCCAGCATTTT
TRBD2,TRBJ2-1,-,TRBV6-1,CASSERSGSHNEQFF,TGTGCCAGCAGTGAGCGTAGCGGGAGCCACAATGAGCAGTTCTTC
-,TRBJ1-2,few,TRBV12-3/TRBV12-4,CASSWDPRGYGYTF,TGTGCCAGCAGTTGGGACCCGCGGGGCTATGGCTACACCTTC
TRBD1,TRBJ2-2,many,TRBV12-3/TRBV12-4,CASSPRAGGTGELFF,TGTGCCAGCAGTCCCCGGGCAGGGGGCACCGGGGAGCTGTTTTTT